The 2 T cell receptor beta chains in this list originate from one sample, sequenced in a study of blood T cell repertoires in COVID-19. Libraries were prepared by immunoSEQ multiplex PCR; TCRdb keeps only in-frame clonotypes and omits some of them. This sample has 300,000 to 350,000 clones, with around 90% found just once. The sequencing input was PBMCs or T cells enriched from blood (not recorded which). These receptors all come from a woman aged 18-35 years with acute COVID-19.

Concerning this clone itself: The same CDR3 is also encoded by other DNA sequences in this sample. This chain uses TRBV19 with TRBJ1-5; 10 nucleotides align to TRBD1. Germline values: CDR1 LNHDA, CDR2 SQIVND (reference sequence). With V trimmed by 6 bases and J by 2 bases, 1 base remained unmatched. The CDR3 covers 14 residues. CDR3 DNA: TGTGCCAGTAGCGGGACAGGGGGCAATCAGCCCCAGCATTTT. Amino acid sequence: CASSGTGGNQPQHF.

V gene TRBV6-2 or TRBV6-3 combines with J gene TRBJ2-2; maybe TRBD2 (6 bases). Germline V gene sequence: CDR1 MNHEY, CDR2 SVGEGT. V shed 5 bases and J shed 4 bases, with 14 bases lying between them. This CDR3 is 15 amino acids long. The CDR3 spells CASSRDWPATGELFF. The CDR3 DNA is TGTGCCAGCAGTCGGGACTGGCCCGCCACCGGGGAGCTGTTTTTT.